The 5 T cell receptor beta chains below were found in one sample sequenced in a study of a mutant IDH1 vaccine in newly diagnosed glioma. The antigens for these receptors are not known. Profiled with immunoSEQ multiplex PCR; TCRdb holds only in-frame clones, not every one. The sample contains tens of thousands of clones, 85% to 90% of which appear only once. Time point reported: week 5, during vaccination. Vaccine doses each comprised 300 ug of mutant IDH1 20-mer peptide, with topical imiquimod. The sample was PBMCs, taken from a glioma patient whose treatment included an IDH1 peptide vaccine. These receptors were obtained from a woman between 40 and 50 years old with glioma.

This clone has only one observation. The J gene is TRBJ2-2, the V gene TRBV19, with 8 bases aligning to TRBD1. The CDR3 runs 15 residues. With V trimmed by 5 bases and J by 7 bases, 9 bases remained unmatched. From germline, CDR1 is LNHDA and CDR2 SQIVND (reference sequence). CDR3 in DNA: TGTGCCAGTAGTCACGCAGGGGGCGTCGTCGGGGAGCTGTTTTTT. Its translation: CASSHAGGVVGELFF.

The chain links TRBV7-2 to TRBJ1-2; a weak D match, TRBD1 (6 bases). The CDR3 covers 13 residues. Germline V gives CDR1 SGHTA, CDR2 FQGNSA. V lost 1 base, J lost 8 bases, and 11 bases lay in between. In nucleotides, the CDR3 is TGTGCCAGCAGCTTAGAAGGGGGGCTCGGCTACACCTTC. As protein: CASSLEGGLGYTF.

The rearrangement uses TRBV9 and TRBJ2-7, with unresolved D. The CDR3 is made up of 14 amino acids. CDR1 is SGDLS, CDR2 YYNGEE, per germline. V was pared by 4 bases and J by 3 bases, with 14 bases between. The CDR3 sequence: CASSPRNGFYEQYF. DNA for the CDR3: TGTGCCAGCAGCCCACGGAATGGGTTCTACGAGCAGTACTTC.

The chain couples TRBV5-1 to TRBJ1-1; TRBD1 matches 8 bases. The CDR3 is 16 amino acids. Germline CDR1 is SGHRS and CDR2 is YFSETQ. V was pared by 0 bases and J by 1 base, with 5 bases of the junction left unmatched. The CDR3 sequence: CASSLGTGLENTEAFF. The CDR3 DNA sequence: TGCGCCAGCAGCTTGGGGACAGGGCTTGAGAACACTGAAGCTTTCTTT.

CDR3 in amino acids: CASSYRGGVNQPQHF. The CDR3 region has the DNA TGTGCCAGCAGTTACCGGGGAGGGGTCAATCAGCCCCAGCATTTT. The chain has TRBV6-6 and TRBJ1-5, with a possible D match to TRBD1 (5 bases). The CDR3 has 15 amino acids. Trimming shortened V by 2 bases and J by 3 bases, and 11 bases separated the two germline ends. Germline CDR1 is MNHNY and CDR2 is SVGAGI (reference sequence).